Listed here are 17 T cell receptor beta chains from one sample, sequenced in a study of blood T cells in healthy people across ages. A sample-barcoded 5' primer and a J-beta primer mix were used in a second PCR of roughly 6 to 11 cycles. TCRdb re-analysed the 5' RACE reads in MiXCR, keeping a single row per CDR3 protein. The profile covers 650,000 to 950,000 distinct CDR3 sequences, with around two fifths appearing a single time and nearly 20% taken by the ten largest. Sequencing was carried out using blood. The source is a man aged 55 to 70 in good health.

The chain has TRBV12-3 or TRBV12-4 and TRBJ1-4; D remains ambiguous. Between the trimmed V and J ends, which lost 5 bases and 8 bases, there was a span of 12 bases. The CDR3 is 13 amino acids. CDR3 nucleotides: TGTGCCAGCAGTCCTTCACCGACGGAAAAACTGTTTTTT. It yields the protein CASSPSPTEKLFF.

The chain joins TRBV7-2 to TRBJ2-5; 8 bases are a match to TRBD1. This CDR3 is built from 16 residues. V lost 0 bases and J lost 5; bases outside the gene matches: 8. CDR1 is SGHTA and CDR2 is FQGNSA in the germline V gene. The CDR3 DNA is TGTGCCAGCAGCTTAGCATTGACAGGGGTAGGGGAGACCCAGTACTTC. Translated: CASSLALTGVGETQYF.

The rearrangement joins TRBV10-3 to TRBJ2-1; TRBD2 matches 14 bases. TRBJ2-7 matches the DNA end more closely, so the J call is doubtful. The germline V gene has CDR1 ENHRY and CDR2 SYGVKD. The CDR3 length is 20 residues. CDR3 in amino acids: CAISEYKGLAGESSYNEQYF. In DNA form, the CDR3 reads TGTGCCATCAGTGAGTATAAGGGACTAGCGGGGGAGAGCTCCTACAATGAGCAGTACTTC.

This clonotype turned up a few times. The gene calls are TRBV15 and TRBJ1-4; 7 nucleotides match TRBD1. This CDR3 has 15 residues. The V gene's germline CDR1 is LNHNV and CDR2 YYDKDF (reference sequence). With 0 bases clipped from V and 8 bases from J, the junction kept 6 bases outside the gene matches. The CDR3 bases are TGTGCCACCAGCAGAGATTGGGACAGCAAGGAAAAACTGTTTTTT. Translated, it gives CATSRDWDSKEKLFF.

The CDR3 loop is CASSVGGRVEQYF. DNA for the CDR3: TGTGCCAGCAGCGTAGGGGGTAGAGTCGAGCAGTACTTC. The V call is TRBV9, the J call TRBJ2-7, with D uncertain. CDR1 is SGDLS, CDR2 YYNGEE, per germline. V gave up 0 bases and J gave up 6 bases, with 10 bases separating them. This CDR3 has 13 amino acids.

The sample holds many counts of this clonotype. A single base separates this from a much larger clone, so it may be a read error. The V gene is TRBV11-2, the J gene TRBJ2-1; 10 positions match TRBD2. Near its end, the DNA agrees better with TRBJ2-7, so the J call may be wrong. Germline CDR1 is SGHAT and CDR2 is FQNNGV. There are 16 residues in the CDR3. The CDR3 coding sequence is TGTGCCAGCAGCGAGCTAGGGACTAGCGTTTACAATGAGCAGTACTTC. It yields the protein CASSELGTSVYNEQYF.

The chain's CDR3 is CASSRKLTSGGFYEQFF. For the CDR3, the DNA is TGTGCCAGCAGCCGAAAACTGACTAGCGGGGGGTTCTATGAGCAGTTCTTC. The rearrangement links TRBV7-9 to TRBJ2-1, with TRBD2 matching 13 bases. Germline-derived CDR1 and CDR2 are SEHNR and FQNEAQ (reference sequence). J gave up 8 bases and V 5 bases, and 12 bases lay outside the gene matches. The CDR3 totals 17 residues.

There are many counts of this clonotype. The gene calls are TRBV28 and TRBJ1-1; no definite D call. The CDR3 is made up of 12 amino acids. Germline CDR1 is MDHEN and CDR2 is SYDVKM. The V end lost 4 bases, the J end lost 1 base, and 4 bases lay between the germline ends. CDR3 in DNA: TGTGCCAGCAGTTCCAGGAACACTGAAGCTTTCTTT. This sequence encodes CASSSRNTEAFF.

This chain uses TRBV16 with TRBJ2-1, with 8 bases lining up with TRBD2. The CDR3 is made up of 13 amino acids. The V gene end was trimmed by 0 bases and the J gene end by 13 bases; junction bases not matched to a gene: 5. The germline V gene has CDR1 KGHSY and CDR2 FQNENV. CDR3 protein: CASSQSGGTSQFF. The CDR3 DNA sequence: TGTGCCAGCAGCCAATCGGGGGGGACTAGTCAGTTCTTC.

A word on this clonotype: Mismatch with germline at one junction end may stem from a read error. The V call is TRBV2, the J call TRBJ2-7; unclear D gene. The CDR3 sequence is 13 residues long. Per germline, CDR1 SNHLY and CDR2 FYNNEI. Here the CDR3 reads CANSDRTIYEQYF. The CDR3, as DNA: TGTGCCAACAGTGACCGCACAATCTACGAGCAGTACTTC.

The sample holds a few counts of this clonotype. The chain combines TRBV4-3 with TRBJ2-1, with 16 bases that match TRBD2. The end of the DNA fits TRBJ2-7 better, so the J call may be wrong. The CDR3 covers 17 residues. In germline, CDR1 is LGHNA, CDR2 YSLEER. CDR3 loop: CASSQGTSGGAPYEQYF. The CDR3, as DNA: TGCGCCAGCAGCCAGGGGACTAGCGGGGGGGCGCCTTATGAGCAGTACTTC.

This clonotype was seen more than once but under ten times. This chain links TRBV11-2 with TRBJ2-3; possible D gene TRBD2, 5 bases. This CDR3 spans 14 amino acids. The germline CDR1 and CDR2 sequences are SGHAT and FQNNGV. The V gene lost 2 bases and the J gene lost 6 bases, with 12 bases spanning the gap. CDR3 nucleotides: TGTGCCAGCAGCTTAAGACGGGGTGCCGATACGCAGTATTTT. Its protein is CASSLRRGADTQYF.

This clonotype was seen a few times. In DNA form, the CDR3 reads TGCAGTGCTAGAGATCACGGGACAGGGGGTAACAATCAGCCCCAGCATTTT. This gives the protein CSARDHGTGGNNQPQHF. The chain has TRBV20-1 and TRBJ1-5; 11 positions agree with TRBD1. This CDR3 has 17 residues. Germline loops: CDR1 DFQATT, CDR2 SNEGSKA (reference sequence). With V trimmed by 0 bases and J by 3 bases, 7 bases remained unmatched.

This clonotype was found many times. The chain uses TRBV7-2 and TRBJ2-3; D gene ambiguous. V lost 7 bases to trimming and J lost 4 bases, with 15 bases between them. This CDR3 contains 14 residues. Germline CDR1 is SGHTA and CDR2 is FQGNSA. In nucleotides, the CDR3 is TGTGCCAGCAAAGGTGTGGGAAAGGCAGATACGCAGTATTTT. Translating it yields CASKGVGKADTQYF. Full variable domain (rest looked up from reference TRBV7-2 and TRBJ2-3): GAGVSQSPSNKVTEKGKDVELRCDPISGHTALYWYRQSLGQGLEFLIYFQGNSAPDKSGLPSDRFSAERTGGSVSTLTIQRTQQEDSAVYLCASKGVGKADTQYFGPGTRLTVL.

This chain connects TRBV3-1 to TRBJ2-7; no firm D call. V lost 5 bases, J lost 5 bases, and 10 bases lay in between. CDR1 LGHDT and CDR2 YNNKEL come from the germline V gene (reference sequence). The length of the CDR3 is 12 residues. DNA of the CDR3: TGTGCCAGCAGCTACCTCCCCGACGAGCAGTACTTC. This sequence encodes CASSYLPDEQYF.

The rearrangement uses TRBV6-1 and TRBJ2-5; perhaps TRBD1 as D (6 bases). Per the germline V gene, CDR1 is MNHNS and CDR2 is SASEGT. Trimming took off 6 bases at V and 11 bases at J, with 22 bases between the two ends. There are 14 residues in the CDR3. CDR3 nucleotide sequence: TGTGCCAGCAGGGCTCTGGGCAGGGGCGATGAGCAGTACTTC. Amino acids: CASRALGRGDEQYF.

This chain links TRBV20-1 with TRBJ1-6, with a weak D call TRBD1 (5 bases). The germline V gene encodes CDR1 DFQATT and CDR2 SNEGSKA (reference sequence). This CDR3 is built from 15 residues. The ends were cut back, 3 bases at V and 4 bases at J, with 13 bases in the middle. The CDR3 loop is CSASAAGQYNSPLHF. As DNA, the CDR3 is TGCAGTGCTAGTGCGGCGGGGCAGTATAATTCACCCCTCCACTTT.